Below are 28 T cell receptor beta chains sequenced from a single sample in a study of shared clonotypes between healthy human individuals (TCRdb year 2020). Receptor amplification or capture employed the immunoSEQ multiplex PCR assay. In TCRdb, the immuneACCESS table is reduced to in-frame sequences with V and J assigned. These tables do not hold every clone; where another copy was compared, an unresolved V gene accounts for under half, and the others remain unexplained. The table for this sample lists roughly 500,000 clones; around 96% of them were counted only once. The ten largest clones capture about 0.06% of the sample. The sample comprised naive CD4+ T cells sorted from blood. Explained via the paper, the cell subset or site label denotes: CD45RA+ positively selected. These receptors came from a woman aged 30 to 39 in good health.

The V and J genes are TRBV9 and TRBJ2-2, with TRBD1 matching over 9 bases. This CDR3 has 15 residues. CDR1 and CDR2 from the germline V gene are SGDLS and YYNGEE. With 5 bases clipped from V and 3 bases from J, the junction kept 5 bases outside the gene matches. The CDR3 loop is CASREGQGDTGELFF. As DNA, the CDR3 is TGTGCCAGCAGAGAGGGACAGGGAGACACCGGGGAGCTGTTTTTT.

The chain couples TRBV5-8 to TRBJ1-1; D unclear. Trimming removed 0 bases from V and 0 bases from J, with 3 bases in between. The germline CDR1 and CDR2 sequences are SGHTS and YDEGEE. This CDR3 has 13 residues. CDR3 residues: CASSLEVNTEAFF. As DNA, the CDR3 is TGTGCCAGCAGCTTGGAGGTGAACACTGAAGCTTTCTTT.

This chain joins TRBV29-1 and TRBJ2-5; the D is unclear. The CDR3 spans 12 residues. Germline V CDR1 and CDR2: SQVTM, ANQGSEA. Trimming took off 5 bases at V and 2 bases at J, with 9 bases between the two ends. This CDR3 is CSVLGQQETQYF. The CDR3 DNA sequence: TGCAGCGTTTTAGGCCAGCAAGAGACCCAGTACTTC.

This chain joins TRBV18 and TRBJ2-4; D ambiguous. From germline, CDR1 is KGHSH and CDR2 LQKENI. This CDR3 is built from 14 residues. The germline V and J ends were trimmed by 5 bases and 0 bases, with 8 bases remaining between them. The CDR3 region is CASSDGVAKNIQYF. CDR3 bases: TGTGCCAGCTCAGATGGGGTAGCCAAAAACATTCAGTACTTC.

This chain connects TRBV28 to TRBJ1-4; D is perhaps TRBD1 (6 bases). This CDR3 is built from 15 residues. V gave up 6 bases and J gave up 8 bases, with 19 bases separating them. Per germline, CDR1 MDHEN and CDR2 SYDVKM. The chain's CDR3 is CASSRPPGVDEKLFF. The CDR3 DNA is TGTGCCAGCAGCCGACCGCCAGGGGTGGACGAAAAACTGTTTTTT.

This chain joins TRBV28 and TRBJ2-7; 10 positions match TRBD1. The CDR3 length is 15 residues. V shed 4 bases, J shed 2 bases, and the junction held 5 bases outside the gene matches. CDR1 and CDR2 from the germline V gene are MDHEN and SYDVKM. The CDR3 bases are TGTGCCAGCAGTTCAGCCGGGACAGGGGCCTACGAGCAGTACTTC. Residues: CASSSAGTGAYEQYF.

This chain links TRBV2 with TRBJ2-1; D gene unclear. This CDR3 contains 15 residues. Per germline, CDR1 SNHLY and CDR2 FYNNEI. Trimming cost V 0 bases and J 8 bases, with 14 bases left between them. The CDR3 loop is CASSEAVPSRYEQFF. The CDR3, as DNA: TGTGCCAGCAGTGAAGCGGTGCCTAGTAGGTATGAGCAGTTCTTC. Using reference TRBV2 and TRBJ2-1 for the parts outside the CDR3, the full variable domain is EPEVTQTPSHQVTQMGQEVILRCVPISNHLYFYWYRQILGQKVEFLVSFYNNEISEKSEIFDDQFSVERPDGSNFTLKIRSTKLEDSAMYFCASSEAVPSRYEQFFGPGTRLTVL.

The chain is built from TRBV19 and TRBJ2-1; D gene ambiguous. From germline, CDR1 is LNHDA and CDR2 SQIVND (reference sequence). The CDR3 runs to 15 residues. Trimming stripped 3 bases from V and 6 bases from J, with 15 bases between. The CDR3 here is CASSIPEKVANEQFF. CDR3 DNA: TGTGCCAGTAGTATCCCGGAAAAGGTCGCCAATGAGCAGTTCTTC.

V is TRBV6-1 and J is TRBJ2-1, with 7 nucleotides matching TRBD2. Germline V gene data show CDR1 as MNHNS and CDR2 as SASEGT. Trimming removed 7 bases from V and 6 bases from J; junction bases left unmatched: 9. The CDR3 runs to 14 residues. CDR3 in amino acids: CASKLAGDFNEQFF. CDR3 bases: TGTGCCAGCAAGCTTGCGGGAGATTTCAATGAGCAGTTCTTC.

The gene calls are TRBV14 and TRBJ2-5; no clear D. This CDR3 has 14 residues. V gave up 4 bases and J gave up 5 bases, with 14 bases separating them. The germline CDR1 and CDR2 sequences are SGHDN and FVKESK. Here the CDR3 reads CASSRSTQAETQYF. CDR3 DNA sequence: TGTGCCAGCAGCCGATCGACCCAGGCGGAGACCCAGTACTTC.

The chain links TRBV18 to TRBJ1-5; D ambiguous. This CDR3 comprises 14 residues. The germline V gene encodes CDR1 KGHSH and CDR2 LQKENI. V was trimmed by 2 bases and J by 7 bases, leaving 12 bases between them. This chain's CDR3 is CASSPVGGEQPQHF. As DNA, the CDR3 is TGTGCCAGCTCACCAGTAGGAGGTGAGCAGCCCCAGCATTTT.

The chain is built from TRBV19 and TRBJ2-4; TRBD1 matches at 9 bases. CDR3 length: 12 amino acids. The V and J ends lost 5 bases and 7 bases, in that order; junction bases with no gene match: 0. CDR1 is LNHDA and CDR2 is SQIVND in the germline V gene (reference sequence). This CDR3 is CASSDRGNIQYF. The CDR3 nucleotides read TGTGCCAGTAGTGACAGGGGGAACATTCAGTACTTC.

The V call is TRBV6-6, the J call TRBJ1-3; no definite D call. The V gene's germline CDR1 is MNHNY and CDR2 SVGAGI (reference sequence). The V gene lost 1 base and the J gene lost 1 base, with 11 bases spanning the gap. The length of the CDR3 is 16 residues. In nucleotides, the CDR3 is TGTGCCAGCAGTTACTGGCTCGGTAGTTCTGGAAACACCATATATTTT. As protein: CASSYWLGSSGNTIYF.

The chain recombines TRBV14 with TRBJ1-1; unclear D gene. Trimming removed 3 bases at V and 1 base at J, with 12 bases between. The CDR3 extends over 15 amino acids. Germline CDR1 is SGHDN and CDR2 is FVKESK. CDR3 DNA: TGTGCCAGCAGCCACTCAAGGACGGGGAACACTGAAGCTTTCTTT. It is translated as CASSHSRTGNTEAFF.

In this sample, this clone turned up a few times. The chain has TRBV9 and TRBJ1-5, with D tentatively TRBD1 (5 bases). The CDR3 sequence is 15 residues long. Trimming took off 0 bases at V and 6 bases at J, with 13 bases between the two ends. From germline, CDR1 is SGDLS and CDR2 YYNGEE. This CDR3 reads CASSVAAGDGQPQHF. CDR3 nucleotides: TGTGCCAGCAGCGTAGCTGCGGGGGACGGTCAGCCCCAGCATTTT.

This clone has just one count. V is TRBV6-5 and J is TRBJ2-3; 10 nucleotides line up with TRBD2. The CDR3 length is 16 residues. CDR1 is MNHEY and CDR2 is SVGAGI in the germline V gene. V was clipped by 2 bases and J by 4 bases; unmatched bases: 6. The CDR3 here is CASSYIVAGGSDTQYF. In DNA form, the CDR3 reads TGTGCCAGCAGTTACATCGTAGCGGGAGGTTCAGATACGCAGTATTTT.

This clone was seen only once. The V call is TRBV30, the J call TRBJ2-3, with TRBD1 as a possible D gene (5 bases). V lost 2 bases and J 1 base, leaving 10 bases between the germline ends. CDR1 and CDR2 from the germline V gene are GTSNPN and SVGIG (reference sequence). This CDR3 is built from 14 residues. For the CDR3, the DNA is TGTGCCTGGAGTTTCAGGGCGGGCACAGATACGCAGTATTTT. Translation gives CAWSFRAGTDTQYF.

The chain joins TRBV11-3 to TRBJ2-1, with 9 positions matching TRBD2. Unmatched junction bases numbered 7, after V lost 3 bases and J lost 7 bases. CDR1 is SGHNT and CDR2 is YENEEA in the germline V gene. This CDR3 comprises 15 residues. The DNA of the CDR3 is TGTGCCAGCAGCTTGGGTCTAGCGGGGACAAATGAGCAGTTCTTC. This gives the protein CASSLGLAGTNEQFF. Drawing the rest from reference TRBV11-3 and TRBJ2-1, the complete variable domain is EAGVVQSPRYKIIEKKQPVAFWCNPISGHNTLYWYLQNLGQGPELLIRYENEEAVDDSQLPKDRFSAERLKGVDSTLKIQPAELGDSAVYLCASSLGLAGTNEQFFGPGTRLTVL.

This clone occurred once. V gene TRBV10-2 combines with J gene TRBJ1-2; 9 bases are shared with TRBD1. After removal of 9 bases from V and 2 bases from J, the junction contained 1 base not matched to a gene. Germline CDR1 reads WSHSY; CDR2 reads SAAADI. The CDR3 extends over 12 amino acids. The CDR3, as DNA: TGCGCCAGTGGGACAGGGAACTATGGCTACACCTTC. Encoded protein: CASGTGNYGYTF.

The J gene is TRBJ2-2, the V gene TRBV9; D may match TRBD1 or TRBD2 (5 bases each). V lost 5 bases and J 6 bases, leaving 5 bases between the germline ends. Germline V CDR1 and CDR2: SGDLS, YYNGEE. The CDR3 covers 11 residues. CDR3: CASRGAGELFF. CDR3 bases: TGTGCCAGCAGGGGGGCCGGGGAGCTGTTTTTT.

With respect to this clone: This CDR3 is also generated by other DNA sequences in the sample. The chain has TRBV2 and TRBJ2-7; D is perhaps TRBD2 (5 bases). The germline V gene has CDR1 SNHLY and CDR2 FYNNEI. V dropped 6 bases and J dropped 0 bases, with 6 bases sitting between them. This CDR3 is 12 amino acids long. The CDR3 nucleotides read TGTGCCAGCAGGGGGAGCTCCTACGAGCAGTACTTC. As protein: CASRGSSYEQYF.

The V and J genes are TRBV5-1 and TRBJ2-5; 7 bases are shared with TRBD1. The V gene's germline CDR1 is SGHRS and CDR2 YFSETQ. The CDR3 loop spans 16 amino acids. V was clipped by 0 bases and J by 1 base; unmatched bases: 6. CDR3 sequence reads: CASSLGMGQLQETQYF. In DNA, the CDR3 is TGCGCCAGCAGCTTGGGGATGGGACAGCTCCAAGAGACCCAGTACTTC.

J is TRBJ2-5 and V is TRBV19, with 9 nucleotides matching TRBD1. This CDR3 is built from 14 residues. Germline-derived CDR1 and CDR2 are LNHDA and SQIVND (reference sequence). J gave up 2 bases and V 7 bases, and 5 bases lay outside the gene matches. This chain's CDR3 is CASNSGTGQETQYF. Written as DNA, the CDR3 is TGTGCCAGTAACTCCGGGACAGGGCAAGAGACCCAGTACTTC.

The gene calls are TRBV5-6 and TRBJ2-1; the match to TRBD2 covers 8 bases. The CDR3 has 14 amino acids. J was trimmed by 7 bases and V by 3 bases; bases with no gene match: 6. CDR1 and CDR2 from the germline V gene are SGHDT and YYEEEE. The CDR3 reads CASSYRTSWNEQFF. DNA of the CDR3: TGTGCCAGCAGCTACCGGACTAGCTGGAATGAGCAGTTCTTC.

This clone appeared a single time. V is TRBV7-9 and J is TRBJ2-7; the match to TRBD2 covers 14 bases. In germline, CDR1 is SEHNR, CDR2 FQNEAQ (reference sequence). There are 15 residues in the CDR3. V trimming: 5 bases; J trimming: 4 bases; junction bases outside the gene matches: 4. CDR3 residues: CASSAGTSGSYEQYF. The CDR3 region has the DNA TGTGCCAGCAGCGCCGGGACTAGCGGGAGTTACGAGCAGTACTTC.

The gene calls are TRBV18 and TRBJ2-7; 10 positions agree with TRBD1. Germline V gene sequence: CDR1 KGHSH, CDR2 LQKENI. The CDR3 has 14 residues. J lost 3 bases, V lost 5 bases, and 4 bases had no gene match. The CDR3 coding sequence is TGTGCCAGCTCAGCCGACAGGGGGCACTACGAGCAGTACTTC. It encodes CASSADRGHYEQYF.

The CDR3 nucleotides read TGCGCCAGCAGCCAAGGGGTAGGGAAAAACATTCAGTACTTC. It specifies CASSQGVGKNIQYF. The V gene is TRBV4-1, the J gene TRBJ2-4; D remains ambiguous. The CDR3 covers 14 residues. The ends were cut back, 1 base at V and 4 bases at J, with 8 bases in the middle. CDR1 is MGHRA and CDR2 is YSYEKL in the germline V gene.

This chain connects TRBV6-6 to TRBJ2-5, with D perhaps matching TRBD1 (5 bases). The J call could be wrong; TRBJ2-7 is a better fit for the DNA end. Germline-derived CDR1 and CDR2 are MNHNY and SVGAGI (reference sequence). The CDR3 runs to 16 residues. CDR3 DNA sequence: TGTGCCAGCAGTTACCAAGTGGTAGGGGCCACCCACGAGCAGTACTTC. Translating gives CASSYQVVGATHEQYF.